The sequence of this T cell receptor (beta chain) was determined in a study of T cell changes during pregnancy in multiple sclerosis (dated by TCRdb to about 2019). For context, the study as a whole: Changes in the T cell repertoire over the course of pregnancy were examined in this study in women with multiple sclerosis.

To prepare the library, the immunoSEQ multiplex PCR assay was applied. TCRdb obtained this table from immuneACCESS and retained in-frame rearrangements with V and J assigned. These tables miss some clones; where compared with another copy, unresolved V genes account for less than half of the shortfall, and the remainder is unexplained. A total of tens of thousands of clones appear in this sample, about 90% of them only once. The ten largest account for 0.43% of the sample. With respect to this clone: No antigen is known for it. One base away there is no much larger clone; base qualities are not given.

Based on the germline V gene, the CDR1 and CDR2 sequences are MDHEN and SYDVKM. The CDR3, cysteine through phenylalanine, is 14 amino acids long. The sequence is cut down to CDR3 DNA, 42 bases in frame from base 1. At the junction V is shortened by 5 bases and J by 5 bases; bases outside the gene matches: 4. Sequenced here: CD4+ T cells from peripheral blood mononuclear cells, sampled before pregnancy. Rearrangement joined TRBV28 to TRBJ1-5; TRBD1 fits 9 bases in the junction. This TCR derives from a female donor with multiple sclerosis, enrolled in a pregnancy study. The CDR3 region: CASSPGTGHQPQHF. The nucleotide sequence reads TGTGCCAGCAGTCCCGGGACAGGGCATCAGCCCCAGCATTTT. When the CDR3 is completed using the reference TRBV28 and TRBJ1-5 genes on either side, the full variable domain is DVKVTQSSRYLVKRTGEKVFLECVQDMDHENMFWYRQDPGLGLRLIYFSYDVKMKEKGDIPEGYSVSREKKERFSLILESASTNQTSMYLCASSPGTGHQPQHFGDGTRLSIL.